These 21 T cell receptor beta chains share one sample of origin, sequenced in a study of early T cells in non-severe SARS-CoV-2 infection (dated by TCRdb to the early 2020s). The protocol used for the library was 5' RACE. Sequencing was carried out with a NextSeq 500. Clones were called with MiXCR by TCRdb after fastp trimmed the public reads at Q25, and only in-frame beta chains were retained. Under each unique CDR3 protein, matching rows form one entry showing the most common genes and DNA. The sample table holds about 55,000 distinct CDR3 sequences, of which approximately 8% were seen once. About 4% of the sample is held by the ten biggest clonotypes. Source material: whole blood. The receptors stem from an adult who was a healthcare worker with PCR-confirmed SARS-CoV-2 infection or an uninfected control (not recorded which).

This clonotype was seen a handful of times. The chain has TRBV12-3 or TRBV12-4 and TRBJ2-7; 11 nucleotides align to TRBD1. This CDR3 is 17 amino acids long. The J segment lost 5 bases and the V segment lost 2 bases, leaving 11 bases of the junction unmatched. DNA of the CDR3: TGTGCCAGCAGTTTAAGTCGACTGGACAGGGGGCGGCACGAGCAGTACTTC. The encoded protein is CASSLSRLDRGRHEQYF.

This clonotype was seen at least ten times. The chain recombines TRBV5-1 with TRBJ2-3, with 8 bases identical to TRBD1. V was pared by 1 base and J by 1 base, with 2 bases of the junction left unmatched. The CDR3 sequence is 15 residues long. Germline V lookup: CDR1 SGHRS, CDR2 YFSETQ. CDR3 sequence: CASSLRTGRTDTQYF. CDR3 sequence (DNA): TGCGCCAGCAGCTTGAGGACAGGGCGCACAGATACGCAGTATTTT.

This clonotype was found a few times. The chain links TRBV4-1 to TRBJ2-3; D tentatively reads TRBD1 or TRBD2 (5 bases each). Germline assignment: CDR1 MGHRA and CDR2 YSYEKL. The CDR3 covers 17 residues. Trimming took 2 bases from V and 1 from J, leaving 16 bases between them. The DNA for the CDR3 is TGCGCCAGCAGCCAACCTGGGGGAAAGAGGGGCACAGATACGCAGTATTTT. Its protein is CASSQPGGKRGTDTQYF.

The chain joins TRBV5-6 to TRBJ2-7, with no clear D. CDR1 SGHDT and CDR2 YYEEEE come from the germline V gene. The CDR3 runs 15 residues. V lost 4 bases to trimming and J lost 2 bases, with 16 bases between them. Here the CDR3 reads CASSTFLGSAYEQYF. The CDR3 nucleotides are TGTGCCAGCAGCACCTTCCTCGGCTCTGCCTACGAGCAGTACTTC.

The J gene is TRBJ2-7, the V gene TRBV6-1; D not certain. CDR3 length: 10 residues. Trimming removed 8 bases at V and 6 bases at J, with 8 bases between. Germline assignment: CDR1 MNHNS and CDR2 SASEGT. CDR3 loop: CASEFFEQYF. Written as DNA, the CDR3 is TGTGCCAGCGAGTTCTTCGAGCAGTACTTC.

This clonotype occurred many times. The chain employs TRBV10-2 and TRBJ2-2; 7 bases align to TRBD1. Germline V gene sequence: CDR1 WSHSY, CDR2 SAAADI. The CDR3 is 15 amino acids. V lost 3 bases, J lost 6 bases, and 7 bases stayed unmatched. CDR3 nucleotide sequence: TGCGCCAGCAGTGATAGGGGGCCGGATGCCGGGGAGCTGTTTTTT. Residues: CASSDRGPDAGELFF.

V is TRBV25-1 and J is TRBJ2-1; unclear D gene. Trimming removed 3 bases at V and 6 bases at J, with 21 bases between. CDR3 length equals 17 residues. Germline V gene sequence: CDR1 MGHDK, CDR2 SYGVNS. Here the CDR3 DNA reads TGTGCCAGCAGTGACGCGGCCCATAGCCAATTCTTCAATGAGCAGTTCTTC. Encoded protein: CASSDAAHSQFFNEQFF.

At least ten counts were recorded for this clonotype. The genes are TRBV12-3 or TRBV12-4 and TRBJ2-7; perhaps TRBD2 as D (6 bases). V lost 1 base and J lost 2, with 12 bases in between. This CDR3 spans 15 amino acids. The CDR3 here is CASSLGSGSPYEQYF. The CDR3 DNA is TGTGCCAGCAGTTTAGGGTCCGGGAGTCCCTACGAGCAGTACTTC.

The chain employs TRBV2 and TRBJ1-2; TRBD1 is a possible D gene (6 bases). V lost 0 bases and J 3 bases, leaving 8 bases between the germline ends. CDR3 size: 14 residues. Germline lookup yields CDR1 SNHLY and CDR2 FYNNEI. CDR3 sequence: CASSEAGGDYGYTF. DNA for the CDR3: TGTGCCAGCAGTGAAGCCGGGGGCGACTATGGCTACACCTTC.

This clonotype occurred many times. This chain uses TRBV14 with TRBJ2-1; 7 bases agree with TRBD2. V shed 3 bases, J shed 6 bases, and the junction held 11 bases outside the gene matches. Germline V gene lookup returns CDR1 SGHDN and CDR2 FVKESK. The CDR3 runs 16 residues. The CDR3 DNA is TGTGCCAGCAGCCATTTGTCAGCGCGGGAGCCCAATGAGCAGTTCTTC. Protein product: CASSHLSAREPNEQFF.

The sample holds a few counts of this clonotype. The chain recombines TRBV6-6 with TRBJ1-1; D is perhaps TRBD1 (5 bases). Between the trimmed V and J ends, which lost 2 bases and 2 bases, there was a span of 12 bases. CDR3 length equals 15 residues. The germline V gene encodes CDR1 MNHNY and CDR2 SVGAGI (reference sequence). CDR3: CASSYTQGVNTEAFF. The CDR3 DNA follows: TGTGCCAGCAGTTACACGCAGGGAGTTAACACTGAAGCTTTCTTT.

This clonotype was picked up a small number of times. The V call is TRBV5-6, the J call TRBJ2-7; D is possibly TRBD1 (5 bases). CDR3 length: 15 amino acids. V lost 2 bases and J lost 1, with 13 bases in between. CDR1 is SGHDT, CDR2 YYEEEE, per germline. Here the CDR3 DNA reads TGTGCCAGCAGCTTCGAACAGGTACGATCCTACGAGCAGTACTTC. This sequence encodes CASSFEQVRSYEQYF.

Many counts were recorded for this clonotype. The rearrangement links TRBV20-1 to TRBJ1-4; D gene unclear. The germline V gene encodes CDR1 DFQATT and CDR2 SNEGSKA (reference sequence). The CDR3 totals 13 residues. V shed 3 bases and J shed 7 bases, with 12 bases lying between them. CDR3 protein: CSASRPEGEKLFF. Here the CDR3 DNA reads TGCAGTGCTAGTAGACCTGAGGGTGAAAAACTGTTTTTT.

This clonotype was seen a handful of times. This chain uses TRBV3-1 with TRBJ2-7; 8 bases line up with TRBD1. Germline CDR1 is LGHDT and CDR2 is YNNKEL (reference sequence). The V and J ends lost 2 bases and 4 bases, in that order; junction bases with no gene match: 7. This CDR3 contains 15 residues. The DNA for the CDR3 is TGTGCCAGCAGCCAAACGGGGACAGGCGGATACGAGCAGTACTTC. It is translated as CASSQTGTGGYEQYF.

The genes are TRBV6-6 and TRBJ2-7, with D tentatively TRBD1 or TRBD2 (5 bases each). The CDR3 consists of 14 residues. Trimming pared 8 bases from V and 0 bases from J, leaving 14 bases between. Looked up from germline, CDR1 is MNHNY and CDR2 is SVGAGI (reference sequence). The DNA for the CDR3 is TGTGCCAGCTCCCGACAGCGGAGCTCCTACGAGCAGTACTTC. As protein: CASSRQRSSYEQYF.

This clonotype was seen ten or more times. The chain has TRBV28 and TRBJ2-5; D tentatively reads TRBD1 or TRBD2 (5 bases each). Trimming pared 5 bases from V and 5 bases from J, leaving 15 bases between. The CDR3 contains 14 residues. Germline V lookup: CDR1 MDHEN, CDR2 SYDVKM. The CDR3 loop is CASSPEPGSETQYF. In DNA form, the CDR3 reads TGTGCCAGCAGTCCCGAACCAGGGAGCGAGACCCAGTACTTC.

The chain carries TRBV4-2 and TRBJ2-7; 9 bases are a match to TRBD1. Per the germline V gene, CDR1 is LGHNA and CDR2 is YNFKEQ. The CDR3 spans 14 residues. V lost 4 bases and J lost 5; bases outside the gene matches: 6. The CDR3 is CASSPEGQGDEQYF. DNA of the CDR3: TGTGCCAGCAGCCCCGAGGGACAGGGTGACGAGCAGTACTTC.

The chain couples TRBV20-1 to TRBJ2-7; 7 bases are shared with TRBD2. Germline V CDR1 and CDR2: DFQATT, SNEGSKA (reference sequence). This CDR3 is 13 amino acids long. After removal of 6 bases from V and 3 bases from J, the junction contained 8 bases not matched to a gene. CDR3 region: CSAAGRGYYEQYF. In DNA form, the CDR3 reads TGCAGTGCAGCGGGGCGGGGGTACTACGAGCAGTACTTC.

The rearrangement links TRBV20-1 to TRBJ2-3; D is possibly TRBD2 (5 bases). The CDR3 is 12 residues long. From germline, CDR1 is DFQATT and CDR2 SNEGSKA (reference sequence). CDR3 nucleotides: TGCAGCACGGGGATAGAGCGGCGTACGCAGTATTTT. This translates into CSTGIERRTQYF.

The J gene is TRBJ2-1, the V gene TRBV4-1; D ambiguous. V shed 2 bases and J shed 7 bases, with 15 bases lying between them. The CDR3 has 15 amino acids. Germline CDR1 is MGHRA and CDR2 is YSYEKL. The DNA for the CDR3 is TGCGCCAGCAGCCAAAGATCCCCAGTAAGGAATGAGCAGTTCTTC. It yields the protein CASSQRSPVRNEQFF.

A few counts support this clonotype. The V call is TRBV6-5, the J call TRBJ2-7; perhaps D is TRBD1 or TRBD2 (6 bases each). The CDR3 extends over 15 amino acids. In germline, CDR1 is MNHEY, CDR2 SVGAGI. Trimming removed 6 bases from V and 5 bases from J, with 20 bases in between. The CDR3 nucleotides read TGTGCCAGCAGATTATTCGGGACAAGGGGGGACGAGCAGTACTTC. Amino acid sequence: CASRLFGTRGDEQYF.